These 6 T cell receptor beta chains came from one sample sequenced in a study of cytotoxic CD8 clonotypes in ibrutinib-treated CLL. The repertoire was sequenced with immunoSEQ multiplex PCR; TCRdb's copy has only in-frame clones and lacks some. The sample lists about 63,000 clones; approximately 57% were seen once. The sample was PBMCs, taken after 12 months of ibrutinib treatment. The receptors were gathered from a human donor with chronic lymphocytic leukemia.

The chain couples TRBV4-2 to TRBJ2-6, with D unresolved. The V end was cut by 4 bases, the J end by 0 bases, with 4 bases between. The germline V gene has CDR1 LGHNA and CDR2 YNFKEQ. The CDR3 totals 14 residues. As DNA, the CDR3 is TGTGCCAGCAGCCCCGACTCTGGGGCCAACGTCCTGACTTTC. Its translation is CASSPDSGANVLTF.

Many counts were recorded for this clone. V usage is TRBV19 and J usage is TRBJ2-3; D is ambiguous. The CDR3 is made up of 11 amino acids. V shed 4 bases and J shed 4 bases, with 3 bases lying between them. The germline CDR1 and CDR2 sequences are LNHDA and SQIVND (reference sequence). The CDR3 coding sequence is TGTGCCAGTAGTAACCCAGATACGCAGTATTTT. It specifies CASSNPDTQYF.

The CDR3 DNA follows: TGTGCCAGCTCACCAGGTGTGAGGGGGGGTGGTCAGCCCCAGCATTTT. This gives the protein CASSPGVRGGGQPQHF. The chain uses TRBV18 and TRBJ1-5; D might be TRBD1 (6 bases). This CDR3 has 16 residues. V shed 2 bases and J shed 6 bases, with 17 bases lying between them. Germline CDR1 KGHSH, CDR2 LQKENI.

This clone has a single count. The chain couples TRBV7-6 to TRBJ2-7; TRBD1 or TRBD2 may be the D gene (7 bases each). This CDR3 region has 15 residues. Germline values: CDR1 SGHVS, CDR2 FNYEAQ. The V and J ends lost 2 bases and 6 bases respectively, with 17 bases between them. The CDR3: CASSLISGTESEQYF. As DNA, the CDR3 is TGTGCCAGCAGCTTAATAAGCGGGACAGAATCCGAGCAGTACTTC. Full variable domain (outside the CDR3, taken from reference TRBV7-6 and TRBJ2-7): GAGVSQSPRYKVTKRGQDVALRCDPISGHVSLYWYRQALGQGPEFLTYFNYEAQQDKSGLPNDRFSAERPEGSISTLTIQRTEQRDSAMYRCASSLISGTESEQYFGPGTRLTVT.

The chain joins TRBV11-3 to TRBJ2-7, with a tentative D call TRBD2 (6 bases). The CDR3 extends over 13 amino acids. The germline CDR1 and CDR2 sequences are SGHNT and YENEEA. V was pared by 5 bases and J by 6 bases, with 14 bases between. CDR3 sequence (DNA): TGTGCCAGCAGCCGGGCGGGACTCTCCGAGCAGTACTTC. Its translation: CASSRAGLSEQYF.

The chain uses TRBV2 and TRBJ1-4; 7 bases fit TRBD1. The CDR3 extends over 15 amino acids. J gave up 10 bases and V 6 bases, and 14 bases lay outside the gene matches. Germline CDR1 reads SNHLY; CDR2 reads FYNNEI. CDR3 sequence: CASREEDAQGGKLFF. CDR3 sequence (DNA): TGTGCCAGCAGGGAGGAGGACGCGCAGGGGGGAAAACTGTTTTTT.